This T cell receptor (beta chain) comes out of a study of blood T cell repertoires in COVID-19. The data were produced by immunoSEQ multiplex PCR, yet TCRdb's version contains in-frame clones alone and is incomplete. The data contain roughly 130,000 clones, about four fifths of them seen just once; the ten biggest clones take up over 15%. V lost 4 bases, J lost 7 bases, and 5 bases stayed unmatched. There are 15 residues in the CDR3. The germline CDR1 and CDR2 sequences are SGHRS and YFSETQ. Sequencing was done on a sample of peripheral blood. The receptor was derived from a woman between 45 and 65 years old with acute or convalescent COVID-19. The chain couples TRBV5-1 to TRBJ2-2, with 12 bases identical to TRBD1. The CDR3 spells CASSRDRGPVGELFF. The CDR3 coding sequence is TGCGCCAGCAGCAGGGACAGGGGGCCGGTCGGGGAGCTGTTTTTT.